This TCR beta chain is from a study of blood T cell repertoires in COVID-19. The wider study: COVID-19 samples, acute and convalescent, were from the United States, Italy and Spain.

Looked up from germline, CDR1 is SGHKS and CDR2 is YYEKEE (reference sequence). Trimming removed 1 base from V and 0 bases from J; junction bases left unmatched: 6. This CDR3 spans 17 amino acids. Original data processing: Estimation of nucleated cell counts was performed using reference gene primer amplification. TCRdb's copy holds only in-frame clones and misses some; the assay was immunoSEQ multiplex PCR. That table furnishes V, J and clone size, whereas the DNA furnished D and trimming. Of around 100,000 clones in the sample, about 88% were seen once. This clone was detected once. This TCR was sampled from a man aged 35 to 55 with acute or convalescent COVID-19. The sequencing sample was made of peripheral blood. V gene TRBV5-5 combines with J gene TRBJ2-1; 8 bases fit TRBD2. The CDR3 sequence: CASSLFLRGDSYNEQFF. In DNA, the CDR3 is TGTGCCAGCAGCTTGTTTCTGCGGGGGGACTCCTACAATGAGCAGTTCTTC.